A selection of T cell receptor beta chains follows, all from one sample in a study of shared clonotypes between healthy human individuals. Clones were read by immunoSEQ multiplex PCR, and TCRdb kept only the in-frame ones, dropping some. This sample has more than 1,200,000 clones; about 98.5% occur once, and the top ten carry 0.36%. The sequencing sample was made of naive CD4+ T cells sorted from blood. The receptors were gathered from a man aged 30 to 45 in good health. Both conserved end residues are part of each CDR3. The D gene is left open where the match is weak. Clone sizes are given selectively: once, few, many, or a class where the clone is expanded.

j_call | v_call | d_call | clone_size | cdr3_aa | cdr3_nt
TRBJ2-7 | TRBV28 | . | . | CASSLAAGVDEQYF | TGTGCCAGCAGTTTAGCGGCAGGGGTCGACGAGCAGTACTTC
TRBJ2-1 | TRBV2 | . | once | CASSSGAYNEQFF | TGTGCCAGCAGTTCCGGGGCATACAATGAGCAGTTCTTC
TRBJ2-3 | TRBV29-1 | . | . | CSVGGGTDTQYF | TGCAGCGTTGGGGGGGGCACAGATACGCAGTATTTT
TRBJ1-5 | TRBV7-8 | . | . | CASSPYPTGNNQPQHF | TGTGCCAGCAGCCCCTACCCCACAGGCAATAATCAGCCCCAGCATTTT
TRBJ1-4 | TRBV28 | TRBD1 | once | CASSSGQGEEKLFF | TGTGCCAGCAGTTCCGGACAGGGGGAGGAAAAACTGTTTTTT
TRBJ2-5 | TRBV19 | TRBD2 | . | CASSLTPGLAGGPDQETQYF | TGTGCCAGTAGTTTAACACCGGGACTAGCGGGAGGGCCCGACCAAGAGACCCAGTACTTC
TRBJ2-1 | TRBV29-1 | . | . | CSVEHTDFPPYNEQFF | TGCAGCGTTGAGCATACGGACTTCCCGCCGTACAATGAGCAGTTCTTC
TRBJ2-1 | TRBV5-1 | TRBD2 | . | CASSPSGSGEQFF | TGCGCCAGCAGCCCTAGCGGGAGTGGTGAGCAGTTCTTC
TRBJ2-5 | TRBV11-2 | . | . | CASSDLGRGRQETQYF | TGTGCCAGCAGCGACCTAGGGCGGGGTCGTCAAGAGACCCAGTACTTC
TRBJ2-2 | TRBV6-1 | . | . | CASSATRRENTGELFF | TGTGCCAGCAGTGCTACAAGGAGGGAGAACACCGGGGAGCTGTTTTTT
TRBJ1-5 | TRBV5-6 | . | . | CASSLTGQPQHF | TGTGCCAGCAGCTTGACGGGACAGCCCCAGCATTTT
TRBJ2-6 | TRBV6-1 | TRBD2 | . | CASSALSSGRIGVLTF | TGTGCCAGCAGTGCCCTATCTAGCGGGAGAATTGGCGTCCTGACTTTC
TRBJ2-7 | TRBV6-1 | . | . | CASSEAGSPYEQYF | TGTGCCAGCAGTGAAGCGGGGAGCCCCTACGAGCAGTACTTC
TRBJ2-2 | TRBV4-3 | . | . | CASSPKYSGNTGELFF | TGCGCCAGCAGCCCCAAGTATTCGGGGAACACCGGGGAGCTGTTTTTT
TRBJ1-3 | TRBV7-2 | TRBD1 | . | CASSLYSDRVFGNTIYF | TGTGCCAGCAGCTTATACTCCGACAGGGTGTTTGGAAACACCATATATTTT
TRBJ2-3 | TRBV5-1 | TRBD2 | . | CASSMGLAGGLSTDTQYF | TGCGCCAGCAGCATGGGACTAGCGGGAGGGCTTAGCACAGATACGCAGTATTTT
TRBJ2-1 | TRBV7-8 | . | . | CASSARGTHRYNEQFF | TGTGCCAGCAGCGCGCGGGGGACACACCGGTACAATGAGCAGTTCTTC
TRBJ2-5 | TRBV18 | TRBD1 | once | CASSRQNRGQETQYF | TGTGCCAGCTCGCGCCAGAACAGGGGACAAGAGACCCAGTACTTC
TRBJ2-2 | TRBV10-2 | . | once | CASRGEFGELFF | TGCGCCAGCAGAGGGGAGTTCGGGGAGCTGTTTTTT
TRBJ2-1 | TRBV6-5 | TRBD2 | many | CASRYGATSGLQFF | TGTGCCAGCAGGTACGGGGCGACTAGCGGGTTGCAGTTCTTC
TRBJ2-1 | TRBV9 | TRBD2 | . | CASSLSSGLSYNEQFF | TGTGCCAGCAGTCTTTCTAGCGGACTCTCCTACAATGAGCAGTTCTTC
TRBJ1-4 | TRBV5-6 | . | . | CASSTSRGRGEEKLFF | TGTGCCAGCAGCACCAGTAGGGGCCGGGGGGAAGAAAAACTGTTTTTT
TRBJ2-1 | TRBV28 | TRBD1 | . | CASSANRGIYNEQFF | TGTGCCAGCAGTGCCAACAGGGGTATCTACAATGAGCAGTTCTTC
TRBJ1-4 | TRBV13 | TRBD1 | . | CASSSTGGDEKLFF | TGTGCCAGCAGCTCGACAGGGGGAGATGAAAAACTGTTTTTT
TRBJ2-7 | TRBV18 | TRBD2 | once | CASSPKTSGTYEQYF | TGTGCCAGCTCACCAAAGACTAGCGGGACCTACGAGCAGTACTTC
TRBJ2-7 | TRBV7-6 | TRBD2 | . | CASSLASAGGTYEQYF | TGTGCCAGCAGCTTAGCGTCTGCGGGAGGAACCTACGAGCAGTACTTC
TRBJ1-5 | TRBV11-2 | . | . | CASSLDRYQPQHF | TGTGCCAGCAGCTTAGACAGGTATCAGCCCCAGCATTTT
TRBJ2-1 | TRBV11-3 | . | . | CASSLVGGNEQFF | TGTGCCAGCAGCTTAGTCGGGGGAAATGAGCAGTTCTTC
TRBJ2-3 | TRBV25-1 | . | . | CASRTLDTQYF | TGTGCCAGCAGAACACTAGATACGCAGTATTTT
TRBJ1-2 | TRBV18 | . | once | CASSQPTVANYGYTF | TGTGCCAGCTCACAGCCGACAGTAGCTAACTATGGCTACACCTTC
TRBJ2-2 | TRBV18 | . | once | CASSPLGDTGELFF | TGTGCCAGCTCACCATTAGGGGACACCGGGGAGCTGTTTTTT
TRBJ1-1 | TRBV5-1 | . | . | CASSLGVREAFF | TGCGCCAGCAGCTTGGGAGTTAGAGAAGCTTTCTTT
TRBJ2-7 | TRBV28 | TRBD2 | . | CASISAGGPKAYEQYF | TGTGCCAGCATATCAGCGGGAGGACCCAAGGCCTACGAGCAGTACTTC
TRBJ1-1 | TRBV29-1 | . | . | CSVVKGSNTEAFF | TGCAGCGTTGTAAAGGGGTCGAACACTGAAGCTTTCTTT
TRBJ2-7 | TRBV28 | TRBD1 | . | CASRKPGQGAYEQYF | TGTGCCAGCAGGAAACCGGGACAGGGGGCTTACGAGCAGTACTTC
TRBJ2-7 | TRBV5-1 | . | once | CASSLLGLAEQYF | TGCGCCAGCAGCTTGCTCGGTCTAGCTGAGCAGTACTTC
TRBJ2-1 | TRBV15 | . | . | CATSAPDHRNEQFF | TGTGCCACCAGCGCCCCGGACCACAGGAATGAGCAGTTCTTC
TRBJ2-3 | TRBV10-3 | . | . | CAIRTDTDTQYF | TGTGCCATCCGGACCGACACAGATACGCAGTATTTT
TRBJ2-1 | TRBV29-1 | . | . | CSAQRGRAYNEQFF | TGCAGCGCCCAAAGGGGGAGGGCGTACAATGAGCAGTTCTTC
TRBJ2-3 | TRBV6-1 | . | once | CASSETRNTQYF | TGTGCCAGCAGTGAAACGCGGAATACGCAGTATTTT
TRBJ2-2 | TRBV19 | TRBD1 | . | CAHRGKGTGELFF | TGTGCCCACAGGGGAAAAGGCACCGGGGAGCTGTTTTTT
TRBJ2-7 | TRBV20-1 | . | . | CSASTGGEQYF | TGCAGTGCTAGTACAGGAGGAGAGCAGTACTTC
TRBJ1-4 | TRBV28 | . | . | CASQAGGGGEKLFF | TGTGCCAGCCAGGCGGGGGGCGGAGGCGAAAAACTGTTTTTT
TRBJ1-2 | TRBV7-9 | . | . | CASSPSGGNYGYTF | TGTGCCAGCAGCCCTTCGGGAGGAAACTATGGCTACACCTTC
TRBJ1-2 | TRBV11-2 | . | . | CASSPGSQGYGYTF | TGTGCCAGCAGCCCCGGTTCCCAGGGGTATGGCTACACCTTC
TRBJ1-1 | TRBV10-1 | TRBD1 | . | CASRGTGTTEAFF | TGCGCCAGCAGAGGGACAGGGACCACTGAAGCTTTCTTT
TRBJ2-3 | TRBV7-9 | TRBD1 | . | CASSQGQVPDTQYF | TGTGCCAGCAGCCAGGGACAGGTCCCAGATACGCAGTATTTT
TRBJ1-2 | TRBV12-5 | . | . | CASGSGQATNYGYTF | TGTGCTAGTGGATCCGGGCAGGCCACTAACTATGGCTACACCTTC
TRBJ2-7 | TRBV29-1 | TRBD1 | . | CSVATGDFSEQYF | TGCAGCGTTGCTACAGGGGATTTTTCCGAGCAGTACTTC
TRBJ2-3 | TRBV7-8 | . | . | CALSGSQGPDTQYF | TGTGCCCTCAGCGGCTCCCAAGGCCCAGATACGCAGTATTTT
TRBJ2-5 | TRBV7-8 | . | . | CASTPLHYQETQYF | TGTGCCAGCACCCCCCTGCACTACCAAGAGACCCAGTACTTC
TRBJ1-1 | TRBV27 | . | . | CASSLLGEAEAFF | TGTGCCAGCAGTTTGCTAGGGGAGGCTGAAGCTTTCTTT
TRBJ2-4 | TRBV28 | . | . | CASSLGRIGLLAKNIQYF | TGTGCCAGCAGTTTGGGGCGGATTGGTCTTCTGGCCAAAAACATTCAGTACTTC
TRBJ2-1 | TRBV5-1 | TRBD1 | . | CASSLEQGVVYNEQFF | TGCGCCAGCAGCTTGGAGCAGGGGGTAGTCTACAATGAGCAGTTCTTC